These T cell receptor beta chains were read from a single sample in a study of T cells expressing NK-cell markers. TCRdb reanalyzed the 5' RACE reads and collapses them to one entry per CDR3 protein, without DNA. This table lists a few hundred thousand distinct CDR3 sequences. Sequencing was carried out using blood T cells: a sorted CD56 or NKG2C T cell subset, CD4+ or CD8+ T cells, or bulk PBMC T cells (not recorded which). These TCRs come from a man aged 18 to 30 in good health. CDR3s include the opening cysteine and the closing phenylalanine or tryptophan. Fields, in order: V gene, J gene, CDR3 protein.

V: TRBV13; J: TRBJ2-2; CDR3: CASSFRSGGPATGELFF
V: TRBV30; J: TRBJ2-1; CDR3: CAWSGTGVTKGSYNEQFF
V: TRBV2; J: TRBJ2-1; CDR3: CASSEAEGNEQFF
V: TRBV4-1; J: TRBJ2-2; CDR3: CASSQDSGQRNTGELFF
V: TRBV6-5; J: TRBJ1-5; CDR3: CASSPAGQGGYQPQHF
V: TRBV20-1; J: TRBJ1-5; CDR3: CSAKVVIGNQPQHF
V: TRBV20-1; J: TRBJ2-1; CDR3: CSASPHGRPYNEQFF
V: TRBV7-9; J: TRBJ2-7; CDR3: CASSLAELFRNEQYF
V: TRBV4-3; J: TRBJ2-4; CDR3: CASSQESHRAIGNIQYF
V: TRBV28; J: TRBJ2-1; CDR3: CASSGRSVQFF
V: TRBV4-3; J: TRBJ2-1; CDR3: CASSQWLASANEQFF
V: TRBV5-4; J: TRBJ1-1; CDR3: CASSLGGGARSTFF
V: TRBV6-5; J: TRBJ1-1; CDR3: CASSLQGRDTEAFF
V: TRBV5-1; J: TRBJ2-2; CDR3: CASSTTSGSYTGELFF
V: TRBV3-1; J: TRBJ1-5; CDR3: CASSQSGQTGQPQHF
V: TRBV2; J: TRBJ1-4; CDR3: CASSVAREKLFF
V: TRBV10-3; J: TRBJ2-2; CDR3: CAIRNQGDTGELFF
V: TRBV5-1; J: TRBJ2-5; CDR3: CASSLENRGGQETQYF
V: TRBV7-3; J: TRBJ2-3; CDR3: CASSPIPGLAGGSTQYF
V: TRBV6-1; J: TRBJ2-3; CDR3: CASSEVRDLTDTQYF
V: TRBV29-1; J: TRBJ2-7; CDR3: CSVGQGKLYEQYF
V: TRBV20-1; J: TRBJ1-1; CDR3: CSAIISGTNTEAFF
V: TRBV30; J: TRBJ2-1; CDR3: CAWSEIGTGQGNEQFF
V: TRBV28; J: TRBJ2-7; CDR3: CASSLLLAGAGEQYF
V: TRBV12-3/TRBV12-4; J: TRBJ1-1; CDR3: CASSLLAGSILRGTEAFF